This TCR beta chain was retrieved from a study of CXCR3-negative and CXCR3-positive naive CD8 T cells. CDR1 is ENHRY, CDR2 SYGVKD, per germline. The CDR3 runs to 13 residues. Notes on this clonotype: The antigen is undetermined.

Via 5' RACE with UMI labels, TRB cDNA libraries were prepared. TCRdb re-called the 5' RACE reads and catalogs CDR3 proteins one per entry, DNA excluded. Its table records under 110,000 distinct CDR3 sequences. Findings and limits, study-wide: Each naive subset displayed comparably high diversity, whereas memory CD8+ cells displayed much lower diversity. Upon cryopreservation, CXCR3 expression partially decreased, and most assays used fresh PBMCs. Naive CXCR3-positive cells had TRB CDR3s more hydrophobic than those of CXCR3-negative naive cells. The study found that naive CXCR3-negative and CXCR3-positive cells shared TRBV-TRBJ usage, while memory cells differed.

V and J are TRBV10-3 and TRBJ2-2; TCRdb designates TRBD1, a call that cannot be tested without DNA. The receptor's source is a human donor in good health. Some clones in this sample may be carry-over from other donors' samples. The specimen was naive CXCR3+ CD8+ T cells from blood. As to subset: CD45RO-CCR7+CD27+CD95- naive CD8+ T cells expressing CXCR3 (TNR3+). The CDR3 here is CANRDPNTGELFF.